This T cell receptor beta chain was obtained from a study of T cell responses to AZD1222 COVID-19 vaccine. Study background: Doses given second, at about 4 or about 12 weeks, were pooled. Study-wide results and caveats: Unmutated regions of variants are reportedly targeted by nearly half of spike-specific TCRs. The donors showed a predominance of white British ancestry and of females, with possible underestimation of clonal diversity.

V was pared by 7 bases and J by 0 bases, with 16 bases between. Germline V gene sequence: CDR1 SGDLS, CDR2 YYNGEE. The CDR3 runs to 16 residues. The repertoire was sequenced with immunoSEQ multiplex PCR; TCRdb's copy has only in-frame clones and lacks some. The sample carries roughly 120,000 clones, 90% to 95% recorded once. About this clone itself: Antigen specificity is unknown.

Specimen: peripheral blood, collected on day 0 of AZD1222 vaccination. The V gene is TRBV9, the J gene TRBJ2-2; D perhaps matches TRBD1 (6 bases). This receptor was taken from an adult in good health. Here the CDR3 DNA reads TGTGCCAGCGGTGGGGGCGGAACCCCGAACACCGGGGAGCTGTTTTTT. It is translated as CASGGGGTPNTGELFF.